Listed below are T cell receptor beta chains from one sample, sequenced in a study of cytomegalovirus exposure and HLA in healthy donors. Repertoires were generated with immunoSEQ multiplex PCR, while TCRdb's copy carries only in-frame clones and drops some. Of around 150,000 clones listed, approximately 80% are singletons. Sequencing input: PBMCs. The source is a man aged 25-40 years in good health and CMV-seropositive. CDR3s include the opening cysteine and the closing phenylalanine or tryptophan. D genes are given only for firm matches. The size of a clone is reported for some rows only, either as once, few or many, or as a class for expanded clones.

D gene,J gene,clone size,V gene,CDR3 protein,CDR3 DNA
-,TRBJ2-2,-,TRBV29-1,CSVVDSTGELFF,TGCAGCGTAGTTGACTCGACCGGGGAGCTGTTTTTT
-,TRBJ2-7,-,TRBV4-1,CASSQGQASEQYF,TGCGCCAGCAGCCAAGGCCAGGCGAGCGAGCAGTACTTC
TRBD2,TRBJ2-1,-,TRBV7-2,CASSFSGAPLVDEQFF,TGTGCCAGCAGCTTCAGCGGGGCCCCCCTTGTCGATGAGCAGTTCTTC
-,TRBJ1-5,-,TRBV7-2,CASSYREQPQHF,TGTGCCAGCAGCTACCGAGAGCAGCCCCAGCATTTT
TRBD1,TRBJ1-2,-,TRBV5-1,CASSPEATGLIGYTF,TGCGCCAGCAGCCCGGAAGCGACAGGGTTAATCGGCTACACCTTC
-,TRBJ2-7,-,TRBV4-3,CASSQTVAGKAHEQYF,TGCGCCAGCAGCCAAACGGTAGCAGGGAAGGCCCACGAGCAGTACTTC
-,TRBJ2-1,-,TRBV5-5,CASSFGQSAGAPSYNEQFF,TGTGCCAGCAGCTTTGGGCAGAGTGCGGGGGCTCCCTCCTACAATGAGCAGTTCTTC
-,TRBJ2-5,-,TRBV6-5,CASLGQGETQYF,TGTGCCAGCCTGGGGCAGGGGGAGACCCAGTACTTC
-,TRBJ1-1,few,TRBV6-5,CASSYVADLDTEAFF,TGTGCCAGCAGTTACGTAGCCGACTTGGACACTGAAGCTTTCTTT
TRBD1,TRBJ2-5,-,TRBV19,CASSPGRGTGRNKKETQYF,TGTGCCAGTAGCCCCGGCCGAGGGACAGGCAGAAACAAGAAAGAGACCCAGTACTTC
TRBD2,TRBJ2-5,-,TRBV7-2,CASSLRSRGGPSTETQYF,TGTGCCAGCAGCTTAAGGTCCCGGGGGGGCCCCTCCACAGAGACCCAGTACTTC
-,TRBJ2-7,-,TRBV7-3,CASSLHAVRYEQYF,TGTGCCAGCAGCTTACACGCAGTTCGCTACGAGCAGTACTTC
-,TRBJ1-5,once,TRBV5-1,CASSLEGGSNQPQHF,TGCGCCAGCAGCTTAGAAGGGGGTAGCAATCAGCCCCAGCATTTT
-,TRBJ1-4,few,TRBV18,CASSPLGGTVIGKLFF,TGTGCCAGCTCACCTCTTGGGGGGACGGTAATTGGAAAACTGTTTTTT
-,TRBJ2-7,-,TRBV4-1,CASSQDRGSEQYF,TGCGCCAGCAGCCAAGACAGGGGCTCAGAGCAGTACTTC
TRBD1,TRBJ2-7,-,TRBV12-5,CASGFRTGYEQYF,TGTGCTAGTGGTTTCCGGACAGGCTACGAGCAGTACTTC
TRBD2,TRBJ2-6,-,TRBV19,CASSIGSGWLAGANVLTF,TGTGCCAGTAGTATAGGTAGCGGGTGGTTGGCTGGGGCCAACGTCCTGACTTTC
-,TRBJ2-5,-,TRBV7-9,CASSTRTAQETQYF,TGTGCCAGCAGCACCCGGACAGCCCAAGAGACCCAGTACTTC
-,TRBJ2-7,-,TRBV9,CASSVSGVGTYEQYF,TGTGCCAGCAGCGTATCCGGGGTAGGGACCTACGAGCAGTACTTC
TRBD2,TRBJ2-5,-,TRBV18,CASSPQGLAGAQETQYF,TGTGCCAGCTCACCTCAAGGACTAGCGGGGGCCCAAGAGACCCAGTACTTC
TRBD1,TRBJ1-3,-,TRBV7-2,CASSRDRGNTIYF,TGTGCCAGCAGCAGGGACAGGGGAAACACCATATATTTT